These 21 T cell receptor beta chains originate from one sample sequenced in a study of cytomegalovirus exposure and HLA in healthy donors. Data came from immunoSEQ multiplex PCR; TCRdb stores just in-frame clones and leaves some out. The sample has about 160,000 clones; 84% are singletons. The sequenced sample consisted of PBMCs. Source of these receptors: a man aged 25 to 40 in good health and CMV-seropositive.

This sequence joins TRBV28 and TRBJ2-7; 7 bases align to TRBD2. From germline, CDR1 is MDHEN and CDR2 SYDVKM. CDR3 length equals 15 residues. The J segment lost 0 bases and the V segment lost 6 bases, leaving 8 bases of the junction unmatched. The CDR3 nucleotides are TGTGCCAGCAGGCCTTGGGGGGGGAGCTCCTACGAGCAGTACTTC. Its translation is CASRPWGGSSYEQYF.

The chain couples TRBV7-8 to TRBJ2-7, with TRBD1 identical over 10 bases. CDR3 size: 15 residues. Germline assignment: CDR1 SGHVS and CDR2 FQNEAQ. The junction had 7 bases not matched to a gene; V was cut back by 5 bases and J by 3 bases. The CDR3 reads CASSQFRDRGYEQYF. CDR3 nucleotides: TGTGCCAGCAGCCAATTCCGGGACAGGGGCTACGAGCAGTACTTC. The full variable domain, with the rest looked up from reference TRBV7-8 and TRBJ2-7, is GAGVSQSPRYKVAKRGQDVALRCDPISGHVSLFWYQQALGQGPEFLTYFQNEAQLDKSGLPSDRFFAERPEGSVSTLKIQRTQQEDSAVYLCASSQFRDRGYEQYFGPGTRLTVT.

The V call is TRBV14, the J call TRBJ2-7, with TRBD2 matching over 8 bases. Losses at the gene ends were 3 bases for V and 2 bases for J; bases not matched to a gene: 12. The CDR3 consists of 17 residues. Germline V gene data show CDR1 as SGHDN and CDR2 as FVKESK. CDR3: CASSHPQVAGSPYEQYF. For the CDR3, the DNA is TGTGCCAGCAGCCACCCCCAGGTAGCGGGGTCGCCCTACGAGCAGTACTTC.

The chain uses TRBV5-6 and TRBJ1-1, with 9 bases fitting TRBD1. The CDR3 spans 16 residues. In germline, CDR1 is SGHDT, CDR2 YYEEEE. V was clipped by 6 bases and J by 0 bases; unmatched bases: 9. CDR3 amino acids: CASTSPGTGMNTEAFF. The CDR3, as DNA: TGTGCCAGCACCTCCCCCGGGACAGGGATGAACACTGAAGCTTTCTTT.

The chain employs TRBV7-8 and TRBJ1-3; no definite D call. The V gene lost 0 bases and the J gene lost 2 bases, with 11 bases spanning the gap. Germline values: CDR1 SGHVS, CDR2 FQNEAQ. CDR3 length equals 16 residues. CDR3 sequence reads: CASSLAARPTGNTIYF. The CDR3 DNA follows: TGTGCCAGCAGCTTAGCGGCTCGCCCAACTGGAAACACCATATATTTT.

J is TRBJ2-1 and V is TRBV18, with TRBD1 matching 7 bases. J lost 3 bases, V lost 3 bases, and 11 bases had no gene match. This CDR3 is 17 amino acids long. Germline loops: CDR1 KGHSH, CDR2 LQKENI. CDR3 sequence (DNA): TGTGCCAGCTCACCCATCTATACAGGGGAAGGCTACAATGAGCAGTTCTTC. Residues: CASSPIYTGEGYNEQFF.

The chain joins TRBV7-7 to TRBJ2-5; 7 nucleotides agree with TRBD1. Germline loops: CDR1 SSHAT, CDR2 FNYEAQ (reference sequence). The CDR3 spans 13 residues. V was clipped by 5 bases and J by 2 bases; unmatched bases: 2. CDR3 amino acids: CASSDREQETQYF. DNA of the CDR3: TGTGCCAGCAGCGACAGGGAACAAGAGACCCAGTACTTC.

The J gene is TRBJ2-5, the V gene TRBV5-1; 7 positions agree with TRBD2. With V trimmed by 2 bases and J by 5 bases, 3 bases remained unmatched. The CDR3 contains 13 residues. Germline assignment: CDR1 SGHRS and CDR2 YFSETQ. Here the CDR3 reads CASSFGGSETQYF. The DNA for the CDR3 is TGCGCCAGCAGCTTCGGCGGGAGTGAGACCCAGTACTTC.

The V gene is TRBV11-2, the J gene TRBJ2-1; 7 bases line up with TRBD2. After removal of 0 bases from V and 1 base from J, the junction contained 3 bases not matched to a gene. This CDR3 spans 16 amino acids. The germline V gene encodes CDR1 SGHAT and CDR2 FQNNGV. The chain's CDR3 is CASSLDPGGSYNEQFF. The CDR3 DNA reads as TGTGCCAGCAGCTTAGATCCGGGGGGATCCTACAATGAGCAGTTCTTC.

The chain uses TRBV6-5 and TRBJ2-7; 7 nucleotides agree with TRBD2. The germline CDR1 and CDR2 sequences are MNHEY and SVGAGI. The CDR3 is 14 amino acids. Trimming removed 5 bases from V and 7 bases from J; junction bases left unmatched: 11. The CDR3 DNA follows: TGTGCCAGCAGTCAGGCAGCGGGATCGGGGGAGCAGTACTTC. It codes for CASSQAAGSGEQYF.

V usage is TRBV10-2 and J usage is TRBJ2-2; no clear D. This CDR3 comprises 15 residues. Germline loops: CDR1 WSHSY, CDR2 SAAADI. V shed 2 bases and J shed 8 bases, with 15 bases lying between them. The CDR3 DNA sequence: TGCGCCAGCAGTGAGAGCTATGCCGGAGTGGGGGAGCTGTTTTTT. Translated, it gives CASSESYAGVGELFF.

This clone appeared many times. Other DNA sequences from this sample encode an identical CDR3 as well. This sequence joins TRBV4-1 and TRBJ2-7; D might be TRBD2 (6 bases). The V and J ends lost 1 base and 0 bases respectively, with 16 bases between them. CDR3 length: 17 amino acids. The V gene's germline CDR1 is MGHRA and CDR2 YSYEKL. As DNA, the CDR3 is TGCGCCAGCAGCCAAGCTCAGAGGTTTAGCGGCTCCTACGAGCAGTACTTC. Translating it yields CASSQAQRFSGSYEQYF.

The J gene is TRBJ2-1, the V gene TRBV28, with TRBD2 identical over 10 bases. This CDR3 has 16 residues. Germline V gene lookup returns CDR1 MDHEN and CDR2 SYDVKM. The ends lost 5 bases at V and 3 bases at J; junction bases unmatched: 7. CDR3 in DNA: TGTGCCAGCAGTCCGTCCGGGACTAGCGACTACAATGAGCAGTTCTTC. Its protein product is CASSPSGTSDYNEQFF.

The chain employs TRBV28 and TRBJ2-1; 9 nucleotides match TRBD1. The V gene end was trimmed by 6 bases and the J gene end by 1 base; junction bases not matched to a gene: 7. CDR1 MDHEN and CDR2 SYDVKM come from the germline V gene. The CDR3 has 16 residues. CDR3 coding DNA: TGTGCCAGCAGCTCCCCGACAGGGGGTTCCTACAATGAGCAGTTCTTC. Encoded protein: CASSSPTGGSYNEQFF. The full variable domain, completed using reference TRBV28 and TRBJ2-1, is DVKVTQSSRYLVKRTGEKVFLECVQDMDHENMFWYRQDPGLGLRLIYFSYDVKMKEKGDIPEGYSVSREKKERFSLILESASTNQTSMYLCASSSPTGGSYNEQFFGPGTRLTVL.

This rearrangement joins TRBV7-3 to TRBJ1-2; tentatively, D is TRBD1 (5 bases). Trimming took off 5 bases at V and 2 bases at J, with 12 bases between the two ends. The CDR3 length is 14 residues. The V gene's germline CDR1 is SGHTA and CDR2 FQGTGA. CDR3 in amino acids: CASSPTTGNYGYTF. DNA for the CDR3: TGTGCCAGCAGCCCTACAACAGGCAACTATGGCTACACCTTC.

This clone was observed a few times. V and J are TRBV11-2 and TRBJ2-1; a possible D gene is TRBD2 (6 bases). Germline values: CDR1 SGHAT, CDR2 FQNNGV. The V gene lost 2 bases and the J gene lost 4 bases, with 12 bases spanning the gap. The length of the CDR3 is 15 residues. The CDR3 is CASSLKSSEYNEQFF. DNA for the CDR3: TGTGCCAGCAGCTTAAAATCTAGCGAGTACAATGAGCAGTTCTTC.

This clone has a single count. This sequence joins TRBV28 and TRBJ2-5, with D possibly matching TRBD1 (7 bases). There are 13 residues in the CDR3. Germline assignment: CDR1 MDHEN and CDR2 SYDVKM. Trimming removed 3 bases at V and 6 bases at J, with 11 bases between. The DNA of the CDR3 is TGTGCCAGCAGTTTGGAGGGGGCGAAGACCCAGTACTTC. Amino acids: CASSLEGAKTQYF.

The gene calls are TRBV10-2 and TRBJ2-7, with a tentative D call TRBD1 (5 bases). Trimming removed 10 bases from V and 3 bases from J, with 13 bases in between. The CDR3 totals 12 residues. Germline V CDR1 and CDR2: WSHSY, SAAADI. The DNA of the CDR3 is TGCGCCACCTTGACAGCCGGCTACGAGCAGTACTTC. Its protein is CATLTAGYEQYF.

CDR3 in DNA: TGCGCCAGCAGCCAAAGTGCCACGGACACCGGGGAGCTGTTTTTT. The encoded protein is CASSQSATDTGELFF. The chain couples TRBV4-3 to TRBJ2-2; D uncertain. V lost 2 bases, J lost 3 bases, and 10 bases lay in between. The CDR3 runs to 15 residues. CDR1 is LGHNA, CDR2 YSLEER, per germline.

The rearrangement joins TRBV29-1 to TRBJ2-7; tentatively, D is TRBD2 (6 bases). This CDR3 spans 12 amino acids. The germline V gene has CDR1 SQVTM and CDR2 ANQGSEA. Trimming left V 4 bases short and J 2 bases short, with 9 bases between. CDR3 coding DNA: TGCAGCGTTGGGGCGGGGACCTACGAGCAGTACTTC. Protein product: CSVGAGTYEQYF.

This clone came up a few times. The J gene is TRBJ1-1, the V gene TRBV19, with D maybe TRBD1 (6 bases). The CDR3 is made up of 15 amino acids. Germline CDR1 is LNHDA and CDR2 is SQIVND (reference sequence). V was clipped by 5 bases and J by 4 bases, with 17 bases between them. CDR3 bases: TGTGCCAGTAGTTTCCGGACAGCTATACCCACTGAAGCTTTCTTT. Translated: CASSFRTAIPTEAFF. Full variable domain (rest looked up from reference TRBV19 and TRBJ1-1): DGGITQSPKYLFRKEGQNVTLSCEQNLNHDAMYWYRQDPGQGLRLIYYSQIVNDFQKGDIAEGYSVSREKKESFPLTVTSAQKNPTAFYLCASSFRTAIPTEAFFGQGTRLTVV.